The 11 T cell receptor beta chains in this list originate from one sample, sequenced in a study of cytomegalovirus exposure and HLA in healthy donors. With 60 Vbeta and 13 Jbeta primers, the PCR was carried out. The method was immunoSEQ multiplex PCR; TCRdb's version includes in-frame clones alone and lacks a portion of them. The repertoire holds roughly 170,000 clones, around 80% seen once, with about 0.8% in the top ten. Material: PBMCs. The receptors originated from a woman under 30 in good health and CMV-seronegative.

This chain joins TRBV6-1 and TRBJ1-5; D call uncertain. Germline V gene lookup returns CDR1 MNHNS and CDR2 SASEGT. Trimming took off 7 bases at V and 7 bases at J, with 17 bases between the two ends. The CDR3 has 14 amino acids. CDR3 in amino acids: CASTTQGGIQPQHF. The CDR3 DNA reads TGTGCCAGCACCACACAAGGAGGGATCCAGCCCCAGCATTTT.

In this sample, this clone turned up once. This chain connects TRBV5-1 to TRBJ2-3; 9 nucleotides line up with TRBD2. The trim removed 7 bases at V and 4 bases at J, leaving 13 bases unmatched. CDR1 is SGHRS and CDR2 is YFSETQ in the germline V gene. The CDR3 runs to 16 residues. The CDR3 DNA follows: TGCGCCAGCGGGGCAAAGGTAGCGGGAGTAGCAGATACGCAGTATTTT. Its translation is CASGAKVAGVADTQYF.

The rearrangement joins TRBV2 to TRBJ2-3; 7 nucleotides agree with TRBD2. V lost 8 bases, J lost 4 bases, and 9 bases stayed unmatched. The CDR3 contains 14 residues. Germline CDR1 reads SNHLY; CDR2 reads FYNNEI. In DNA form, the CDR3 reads TGTGCCAGCGGTCGGGAGGCCCTACCAGATACGCAGTATTTT. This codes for CASGREALPDTQYF.

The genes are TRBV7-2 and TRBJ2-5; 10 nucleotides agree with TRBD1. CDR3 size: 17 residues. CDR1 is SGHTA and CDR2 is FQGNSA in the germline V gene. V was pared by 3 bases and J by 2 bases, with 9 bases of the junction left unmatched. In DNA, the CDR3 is TGTGCCAGCAGCTTCCGGACAGGGGGTGTCATACAAGAGACCCAGTACTTC. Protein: CASSFRTGGVIQETQYF.

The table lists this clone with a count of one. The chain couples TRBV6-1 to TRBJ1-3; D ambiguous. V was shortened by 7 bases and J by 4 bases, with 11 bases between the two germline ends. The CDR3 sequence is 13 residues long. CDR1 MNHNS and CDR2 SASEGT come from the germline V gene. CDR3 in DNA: TGTGCCAGCACACTTCCGGGAGGAAACACCATATATTTT. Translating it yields CASTLPGGNTIYF.

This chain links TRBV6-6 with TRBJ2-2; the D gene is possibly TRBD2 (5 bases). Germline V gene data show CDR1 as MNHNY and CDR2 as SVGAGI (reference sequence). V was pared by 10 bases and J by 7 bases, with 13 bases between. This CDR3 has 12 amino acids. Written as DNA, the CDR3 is TGTGCCACCCAGAGAGGGATCGGGGAGCTGTTTTTT. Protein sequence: CATQRGIGELFF.

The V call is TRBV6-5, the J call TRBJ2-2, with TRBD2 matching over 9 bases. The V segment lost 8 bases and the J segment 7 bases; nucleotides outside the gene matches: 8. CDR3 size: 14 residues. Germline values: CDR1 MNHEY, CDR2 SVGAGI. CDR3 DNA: TGTGCCAGCGGACTAGCGAGTCATGGCGGGGAGCTGTTTTTT. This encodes CASGLASHGGELFF.

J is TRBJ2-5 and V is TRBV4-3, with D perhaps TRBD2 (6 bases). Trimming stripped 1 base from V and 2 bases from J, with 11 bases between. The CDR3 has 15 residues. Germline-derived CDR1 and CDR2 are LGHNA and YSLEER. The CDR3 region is CASSQVEGGQETQYF. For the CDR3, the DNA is TGCGCCAGCAGCCAAGTAGAAGGAGGGCAAGAGACCCAGTACTTC.

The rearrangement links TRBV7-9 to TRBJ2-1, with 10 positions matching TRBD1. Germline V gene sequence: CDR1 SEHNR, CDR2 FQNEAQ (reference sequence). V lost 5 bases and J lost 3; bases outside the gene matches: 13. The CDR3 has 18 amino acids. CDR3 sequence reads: CASSRGGAGQGRYNEQFF. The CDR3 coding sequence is TGTGCCAGCAGCCGGGGGGGTGCGGGACAGGGGCGCTACAATGAGCAGTTCTTC.

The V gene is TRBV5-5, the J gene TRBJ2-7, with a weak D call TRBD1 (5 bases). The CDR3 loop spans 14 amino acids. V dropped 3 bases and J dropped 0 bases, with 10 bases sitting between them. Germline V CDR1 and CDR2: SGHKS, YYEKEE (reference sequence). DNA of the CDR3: TGTGCCAGCAGCTGGTCAGGGAACTCCTACGAGCAGTACTTC. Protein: CASSWSGNSYEQYF.

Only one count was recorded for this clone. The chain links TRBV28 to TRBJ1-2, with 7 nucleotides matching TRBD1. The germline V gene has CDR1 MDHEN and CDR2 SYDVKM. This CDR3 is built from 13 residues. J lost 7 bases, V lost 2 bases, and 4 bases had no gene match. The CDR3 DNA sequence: TGTGCCAGCAGTTTACAGGGGGTTCGTGGCTACACCTTC. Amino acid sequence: CASSLQGVRGYTF.